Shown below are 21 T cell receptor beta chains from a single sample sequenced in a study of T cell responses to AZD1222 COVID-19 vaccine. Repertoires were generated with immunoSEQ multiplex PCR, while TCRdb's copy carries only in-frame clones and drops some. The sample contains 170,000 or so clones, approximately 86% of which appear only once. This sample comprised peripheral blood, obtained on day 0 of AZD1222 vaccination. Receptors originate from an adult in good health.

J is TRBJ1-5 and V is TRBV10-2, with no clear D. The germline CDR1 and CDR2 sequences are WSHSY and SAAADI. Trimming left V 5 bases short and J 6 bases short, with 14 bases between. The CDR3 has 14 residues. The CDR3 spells CASSLTGEGQPQHF. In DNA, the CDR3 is TGCGCCAGCAGTTTGACGGGAGAGGGTCAGCCCCAGCATTTT.

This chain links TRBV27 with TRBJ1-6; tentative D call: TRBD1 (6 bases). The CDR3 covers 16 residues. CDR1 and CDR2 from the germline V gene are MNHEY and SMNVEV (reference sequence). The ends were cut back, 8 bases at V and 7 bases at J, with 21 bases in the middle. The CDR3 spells CASGLGGRGWNSPLHF. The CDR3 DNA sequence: TGTGCCAGCGGACTGGGGGGGCGAGGTTGGAATTCACCCCTCCACTTT.

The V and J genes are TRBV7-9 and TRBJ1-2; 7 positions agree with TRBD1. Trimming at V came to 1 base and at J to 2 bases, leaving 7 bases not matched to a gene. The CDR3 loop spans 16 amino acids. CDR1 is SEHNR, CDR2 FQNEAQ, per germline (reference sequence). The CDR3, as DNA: TGTGCCAGCAGCTTAGGACTACAGGGGACGAACTATGGCTACACCTTC. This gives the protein CASSLGLQGTNYGYTF. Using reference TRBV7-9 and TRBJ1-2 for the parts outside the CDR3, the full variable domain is DTGVSQNPRHKITKRGQNVTFRCDPISEHNRLYWYRQTLGQGPEFLTYFQNEAQLEKSRLLSDRFSAERPKGSFSTLEIQRTEQGDSAMYLCASSLGLQGTNYGYTFGSGTRLTVV.

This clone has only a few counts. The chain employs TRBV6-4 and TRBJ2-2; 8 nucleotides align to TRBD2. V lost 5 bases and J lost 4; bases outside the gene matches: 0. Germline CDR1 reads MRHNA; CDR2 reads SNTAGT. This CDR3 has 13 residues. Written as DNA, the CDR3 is TGTGCCAGCAGTAGCGGGAGCACCGGGGAGCTGTTTTTT. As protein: CASSSGSTGELFF.

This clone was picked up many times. The CDR3 sequence is CASSDRENTEAFF. The CDR3, as DNA: TGTGCCAGCAGTGACAGGGAGAACACTGAAGCTTTCTTT. The V call is TRBV6-1, the J call TRBJ1-1; a weak D match, TRBD1 (5 bases). This CDR3 spans 13 amino acids. CDR1 and CDR2 (germline): MNHNS, SASEGT. Trimming stripped 3 bases from V and 1 base from J, with 6 bases between.

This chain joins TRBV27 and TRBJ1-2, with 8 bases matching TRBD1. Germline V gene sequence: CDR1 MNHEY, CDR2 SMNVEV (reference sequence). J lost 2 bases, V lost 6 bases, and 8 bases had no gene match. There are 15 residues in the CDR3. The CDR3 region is CASRKQGGSNYGYTF. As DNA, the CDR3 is TGTGCCAGCAGAAAACAGGGGGGCAGCAACTATGGCTACACCTTC.

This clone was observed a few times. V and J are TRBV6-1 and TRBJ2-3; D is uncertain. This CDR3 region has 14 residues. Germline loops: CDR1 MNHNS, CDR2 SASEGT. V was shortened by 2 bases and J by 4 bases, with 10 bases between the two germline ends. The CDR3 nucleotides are TGTGCCAGCAGTGAATGGTGGTTCTCAGATACGCAGTATTTT. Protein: CASSEWWFSDTQYF.

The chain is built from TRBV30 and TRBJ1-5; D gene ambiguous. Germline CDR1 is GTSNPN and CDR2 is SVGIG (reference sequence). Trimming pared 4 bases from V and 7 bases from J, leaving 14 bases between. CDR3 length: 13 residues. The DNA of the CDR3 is TGTGCCTGGAACTACGGTGGCTACCAGCCCCAGCATTTT. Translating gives CAWNYGGYQPQHF.

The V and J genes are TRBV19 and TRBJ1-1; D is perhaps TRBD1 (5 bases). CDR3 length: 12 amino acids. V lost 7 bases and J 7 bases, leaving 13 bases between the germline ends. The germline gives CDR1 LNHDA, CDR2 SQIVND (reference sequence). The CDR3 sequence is CASTYYGGEAFF. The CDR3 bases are TGTGCCAGTACCTATTACGGGGGTGAAGCTTTCTTT.

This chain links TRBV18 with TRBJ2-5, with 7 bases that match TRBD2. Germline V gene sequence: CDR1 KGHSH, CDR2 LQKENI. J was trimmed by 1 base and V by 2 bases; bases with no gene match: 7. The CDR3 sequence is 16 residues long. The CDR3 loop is CASSPYGGRVQETQYF. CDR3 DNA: TGTGCCAGCTCACCATACGGAGGGAGGGTCCAAGAGACCCAGTACTTC. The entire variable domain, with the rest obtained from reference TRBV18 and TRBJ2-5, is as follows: NAGVMQNPRHLVRRRGQEARLRCSPMKGHSHVYWYRQLPEEGLKFMVYLQKENIIDESGMPKERFSAEFPKEGPSILRIQQVVRGDSAAYFCASSPYGGRVQETQYFGPGTRLLVL.

The CDR3 DNA is TGTGCCAGCTCGCCGGGACAGATCTTGGGGTCACCCCTCCACTTT. Translating gives CASSPGQILGSPLHF. The J gene is TRBJ1-6, the V gene TRBV18; 7 positions match TRBD1. Germline V gene sequence: CDR1 KGHSH, CDR2 LQKENI. V gave up 6 bases and J gave up 10 bases; unmatched junction bases: 12. The CDR3 sequence is 15 residues long. The variable domain in full, completed from reference TRBV18 and TRBJ1-6, reads NAGVMQNPRHLVRRRGQEARLRCSPMKGHSHVYWYRQLPEEGLKFMVYLQKENIIDESGMPKERFSAEFPKEGPSILRIQQVVRGDSAAYFCASSPGQILGSPLHFGNGTRLTVT.

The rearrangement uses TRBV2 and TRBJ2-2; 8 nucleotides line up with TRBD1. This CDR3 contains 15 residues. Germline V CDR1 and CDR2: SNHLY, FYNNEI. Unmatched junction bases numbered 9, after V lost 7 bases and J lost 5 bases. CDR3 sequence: CASTPARQGTGELFF. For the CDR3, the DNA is TGTGCCAGCACCCCCGCCAGACAGGGGACCGGGGAGCTGTTTTTT.

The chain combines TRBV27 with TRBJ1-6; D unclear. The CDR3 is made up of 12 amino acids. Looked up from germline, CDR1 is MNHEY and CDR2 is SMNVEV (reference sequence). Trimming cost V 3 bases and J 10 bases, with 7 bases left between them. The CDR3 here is CASSFGGSPLHF. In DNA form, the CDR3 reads TGTGCCAGCAGTTTTGGAGGATCACCCCTCCACTTT.

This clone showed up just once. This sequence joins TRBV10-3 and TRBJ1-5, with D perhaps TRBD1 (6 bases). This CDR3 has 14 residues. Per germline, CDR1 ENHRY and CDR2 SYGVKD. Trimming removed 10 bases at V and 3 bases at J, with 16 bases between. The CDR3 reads CATKPGGNNQPQHF. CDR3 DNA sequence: TGTGCCACCAAACCGGGGGGCAACAATCAGCCCCAGCATTTT.

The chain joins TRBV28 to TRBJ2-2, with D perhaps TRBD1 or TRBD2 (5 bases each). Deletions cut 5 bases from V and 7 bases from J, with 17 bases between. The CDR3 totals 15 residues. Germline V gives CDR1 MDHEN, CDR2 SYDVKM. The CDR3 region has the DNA TGTGCCAGCAGTCCCCGGGGCAGACCGAACGGGGAGCTGTTTTTT. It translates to CASSPRGRPNGELFF.

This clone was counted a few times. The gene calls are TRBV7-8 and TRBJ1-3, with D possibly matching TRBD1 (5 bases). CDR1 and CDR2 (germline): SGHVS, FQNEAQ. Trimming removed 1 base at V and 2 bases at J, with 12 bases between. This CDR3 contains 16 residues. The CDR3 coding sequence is TGTGCCAGCAGCTTAGGGGGCGCCCGGGCTGGAAACACCATATATTTT. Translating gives CASSLGGARAGNTIYF.

This CDR3 reads CAISDPGQKNTEAFF. CDR3 in DNA: TGTGCCATCAGTGATCCGGGACAAAAGAACACTGAAGCTTTCTTT. The genes are TRBV10-3 and TRBJ1-1, with D maybe TRBD1 (6 bases). Trimming stripped 3 bases from V and 1 base from J, with 12 bases between. The CDR3 sequence is 15 residues long. Germline-derived CDR1 and CDR2 are ENHRY and SYGVKD.

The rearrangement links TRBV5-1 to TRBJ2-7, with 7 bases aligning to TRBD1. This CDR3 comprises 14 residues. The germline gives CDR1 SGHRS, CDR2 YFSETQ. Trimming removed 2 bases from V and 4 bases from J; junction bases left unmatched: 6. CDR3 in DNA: TGCGCCAGCAGCTTATATACGACAGGGTACGAGCAGTACTTC. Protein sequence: CASSLYTTGYEQYF.

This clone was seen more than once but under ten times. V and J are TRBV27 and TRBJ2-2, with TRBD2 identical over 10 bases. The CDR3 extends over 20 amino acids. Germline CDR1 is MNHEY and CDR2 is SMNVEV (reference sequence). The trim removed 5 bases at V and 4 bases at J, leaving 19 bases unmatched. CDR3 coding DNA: TGTGCCAGCAGTCAACAACGTGGGCTAGCGGGAGCCCTCCCCACCGGGGAGCTGTTTTTT. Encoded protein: CASSQQRGLAGALPTGELFF.

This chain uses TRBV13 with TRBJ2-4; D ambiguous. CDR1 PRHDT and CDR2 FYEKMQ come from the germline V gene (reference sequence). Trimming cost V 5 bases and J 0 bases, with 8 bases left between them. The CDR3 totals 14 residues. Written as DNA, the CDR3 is TGTGCCAGCAGCCACAGTATAGCCAAAAACATTCAGTACTTC. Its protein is CASSHSIAKNIQYF.

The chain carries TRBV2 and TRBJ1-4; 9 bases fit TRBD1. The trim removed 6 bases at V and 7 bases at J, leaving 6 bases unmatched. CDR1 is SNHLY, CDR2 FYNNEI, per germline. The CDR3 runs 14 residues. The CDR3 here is CASSTTGGGEKLFF. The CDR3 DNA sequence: TGTGCCAGCAGCACTACAGGGGGCGGTGAAAAACTGTTTTTT.